The next 4 T cell receptor beta chains were all read from a single sample in a study of CD8 T cells in ankylosing spondylitis. TCRdb independently ran MiXCR on the 5' RACE reads; one entry per CDR3 protein. Altogether 300,000 to 350,000 distinct CDR3 sequences are present, around 21% being singletons, with the ten largest covering 3.5%. Sequenced material: blood, either unsorted or a sorted T cell fraction (not recorded which). The receptor set was obtained from a female donor with ankylosing spondylitis or in good health (not recorded which).

CDR3: CAMGSEVGSRPGELFF. The CDR3 region has the DNA TGTGCCATGGGGTCGGAGGTCGGGAGCCGGCCCGGGGAGCTGTTTTTT. The V gene is TRBV7-6, the J gene TRBJ2-2, with TRBD2 as a possible D gene (6 bases). CDR3 size: 16 residues. CDR1 SGHVS and CDR2 FNYEAQ come from the germline V gene. V was shortened by 10 bases and J by 6 bases, with 24 bases between the two germline ends.

The V gene is TRBV5-4, the J gene TRBJ2-3, with D unclear. Germline-derived CDR1 and CDR2 are SGHNT and YYREEE (reference sequence). V was pared by 0 bases and J by 2 bases, with 16 bases between. The CDR3 has 17 residues. This CDR3 reads CASSLGGAIPYTDTQYF. The CDR3 DNA follows: TGTGCCAGCAGCTTGGGAGGAGCCATTCCTTACACAGATACGCAGTATTTT.

The chain is built from TRBV5-1 and TRBJ2-7; 9 bases are shared with TRBD2. CDR3 length: 15 residues. Germline V CDR1 and CDR2: SGHRS, YFSETQ. Unmatched junction bases numbered 5, after V lost 4 bases and J lost 0 bases. The CDR3 DNA reads TGCGCCAGCAGCGCTAGCGGGGCCAGCTCCTACGAGCAGTACTTC. It translates to CASSASGASSYEQYF. Supplemented by reference TRBV5-1 and TRBJ2-7, the full variable domain reads KAGVTQTPRYLIKTRGQQVTLSCSPISGHRSVSWYQQTPGQGLQFLFEYFSETQRNKGNFPGRFSGRQFSNSRSEMNVSTLELGDSALYLCASSASGASSYEQYFGPGTRLTVT.

The chain recombines TRBV20-1 with TRBJ2-3, with D possibly called TRBD1 or TRBD2 (5 bases each). The CDR3 has 15 residues. Between the trimmed V and J ends, which lost 0 bases and 0 bases, there was a span of 10 bases. The germline CDR1 and CDR2 sequences are DFQATT and SNEGSKA (reference sequence). The CDR3 region is CSARDEGPSTDTQYF. In nucleotides, the CDR3 is TGCAGTGCTAGAGATGAGGGACCTAGCACAGATACGCAGTATTTT.